Below, 2 T cell receptor beta chains from the same sample are listed, as sequenced in a study of control samples from healthy donors and cancer patients (dated by TCRdb to 2020 to 2022). Library preparation was by the immunoSEQ multiplex PCR assay. Not all clones reach the TCRdb copy of this immuneACCESS table, which keeps in-frame sequences only. Checked studies attribute under half of the gap to unresolved V genes and leave the rest unexplained. The sample has fewer than 200,000 clones on record, around 94% of them singletons. Around 1.4% of the sample is held by the ten biggest clonotypes. Sequenced sample: blood. These receptors were collected from a man aged 30 to 39 in good health.

This chain connects TRBV14 to TRBJ1-2; maybe TRBD1 (5 bases). This CDR3 comprises 15 residues. Deletions cut 0 bases from V and 4 bases from J, with 12 bases between. The germline V gene encodes CDR1 SGHDN and CDR2 FVKESK. CDR3: CASSQDRGLIYGYTF. CDR3 DNA: TGTGCCAGCAGCCAAGATAGGGGACTGATCTATGGCTACACCTTC.

The J gene is TRBJ1-1, the V gene TRBV29-1, with D possibly TRBD1 on 6 matching bases. The CDR3 sequence is 16 residues long. The germline V gene encodes CDR1 SQVTM and CDR2 ANQGSEA. V lost 5 bases and J 0 bases, leaving 19 bases between the germline ends. The CDR3 region has the DNA TGCAGCGTTCCCGGAGCAGGGGCCAGCATGAACACTGAAGCTTTCTTT. Its protein is CSVPGAGASMNTEAFF.